This TCR beta chain emerged from a study of blood T cell repertoires in COVID-19. Overall study: Samples representing acute and convalescent COVID-19 were sourced from the United States, Italy and Spain.

This clone was seen a handful of times. V trimming: 4 bases; J trimming: 2 bases; junction bases outside the gene matches: 7. Germline V gene lookup returns CDR1 SGHNT and CDR2 YYREEE (reference sequence). This CDR3 has 15 amino acids. Patients from Seattle were sampled longitudinally, starting during active infection. The assay was immunoSEQ multiplex PCR, and TCRdb's table has in-frame clones only and misses some. This sample has about 160,000 clones; around 82% occur once, and the top ten carry roughly 7%. This clonotype originated in a woman aged 40 to 55 with COVID-19, enrolled during active disease. The specimen sequenced was peripheral blood. The rearrangement uses TRBV5-4 and TRBJ1-1; TRBD1 aligns across 8 bases. The CDR3 loop is CASSRQGRGNTEAFF. The CDR3 DNA is TGTGCCAGCAGCCGACAGGGGCGGGGTAACACTGAAGCTTTCTTT.